This TCR beta chain appears in the sequencing data of a study of T-cell reconstitution after alpha-beta-depleted transplantation in children (dated by TCRdb to the mid-2010s). About the full investigation: Using TCR repertoire profiling, the study followed T-cell immune reconstitution in a quantitative way in children after TCRalphabeta/CD19-depleted allogeneic hematopoietic cell transplantation.

The library was built by means of PCR. Sequenced using an Illumina HiSeq 2500. Molecular barcoding was employed in the preparation of TCR libraries, with unique molecular identifiers being used to normalize TCRbeta repertoire quantification. The raw public data were reprocessed by TCRdb itself: fastp quality trimming at Q25, MiXCR clonotype calling, in-frame beta chains only. A single entry per CDR3 protein holds the most common genes and DNA from its merged rows. The table for this sample lists under 350,000 distinct CDR3 sequences; around 9.6% of them were counted only once. In total, the top ten clones hold around a tenth of the sample. Only a few counts were recorded for this clonotype. The specificity of this receptor is unknown. There are no base qualities to consult, and no much larger clone falls within one base. V is reduced by 5 bases and J by 4 bases, leaving a spacing of 15 bases between them. From cysteine to phenylalanine, the CDR3 is 14 amino acids long. Only the CDR3 part of the read is kept: 42 bases, read in frame from the first base. CDR1 and CDR2 are drawn from the germline V gene (reference sequence): SEHNR, FQNEAQ.

This receptor was obtained from a human donor who donated a stem cell graft to a child with SCID. Recombination linked TRBV7-9 to TRBJ2-7; no confident D gene assignment can be made. The specimen was PBMCs from the stem cell graft donor, collected from the stem cell graft. The CDR3 region has the sequence CASSEGRARYEQYF. The DNA is as follows: TGTGCCAGCAGCGAAGGTAGAGCCCGTTACGAGCAGTACTTC.